This T cell receptor beta chain is drawn from a study of identical twins. There are many counts of this clonotype. Its antigen is unknown. Healthy Caucasian individuals made up all the donors. cDNA molecules carried unique molecular identifiers, and template switching added a universal primer site. TCRdb fed the 5' RACE reads into MiXCR, producing one record per CDR3 protein. This table has some 660,000 distinct CDR3 sequences, 8.6% appearing once. Findings of the study overall: Cord blood's abundant beta clonotypes had fewer insertions, unlike memory repertoires. Possibly, invariant MAIT and iNKT cells partly confounded zero-insertion analyses.

With V trimmed by 1 base and J by 5 bases, 8 bases remained unmatched. The CDR3 spans 16 residues. CDR1 and CDR2 (germline): DFQATT, SNEGSKA (reference sequence). The data also belong to a second study, concerning yellow fever vaccine responses in identical twins.

The sample taken for sequencing was PBMCs. The chain couples TRBV20-1 to TRBJ2-3, with 11 positions matching TRBD2. This receptor was identified in a woman aged 18-29 years in good health. CDR3 residues: CSARAHSGGELDTQYF. CDR3 nucleotide sequence: TGCAGTGCTAGAGCCCATAGCGGGGGGGAATTAGATACGCAGTATTTT.